These 21 T cell receptor beta chains were all obtained from the same sample, sequenced in a study of T cells in localized non-small cell lung cancer. Here immunoSEQ multiplex PCR was the method, and the copy in TCRdb shows in-frame clones only, minus some. The sample contains 75,000 to 95,000 clones, around three quarters of which appear only once. The sample in question was PBMCs, obtained before any cancer treatment. These receptors were taken from a man aged 40 to 70 with stage II squamous cell lung carcinoma.

This clone was found once. The chain combines TRBV7-9 with TRBJ2-1; D gene ambiguous. The V and J ends lost 4 bases and 8 bases respectively, with 9 bases between them. The length of the CDR3 is 12 residues. From germline, CDR1 is SEHNR and CDR2 FQNEAQ (reference sequence). The CDR3 loop is CASSSSFDEQFF. The CDR3 bases are TGTGCCAGCAGCTCCTCGTTCGATGAGCAGTTCTTC.

Comment on this clone: The junction does not match germline at one end; this may be a read error. CDR3 amino acids: CASRAVLDYGYTF. CDR3 coding DNA: TGTGCCAGCAGGGCCGTCCTCGACTACGGCTACACCTTC. The chain uses TRBV25-1 and TRBJ1-2; D not certain. The CDR3 is 13 amino acids. In germline, CDR1 is MGHDK, CDR2 SYGVNS.

The CDR3 region is CASSPRDYTDTQYF. CDR3 coding DNA: TGTGCCAGCAGCCCGCGCGATTACACAGATACGCAGTATTTT. This chain joins TRBV5-4 and TRBJ2-3; D ambiguous. Germline-derived CDR1 and CDR2 are SGHNT and YYREEE (reference sequence). The CDR3 runs 14 residues. The V gene lost 4 bases and the J gene lost 2 bases, with 11 bases spanning the gap.

The V call is TRBV7-9, the J call TRBJ1-5; D call uncertain. CDR3 length: 14 residues. V lost 1 base, J lost 5 bases, and 9 bases lay in between. Germline CDR1 SEHNR, CDR2 FQNEAQ (reference sequence). The DNA for the CDR3 is TGTGCCAGCAGCTTAGGGGTTGGTGATCAGCCCCAGCATTTT. Translated, it gives CASSLGVGDQPQHF.

This clone has just a few counts. J is TRBJ1-1 and V is TRBV5-1; TRBD1 matches 8 bases. The V segment lost 0 bases and the J segment 10 bases; nucleotides outside the gene matches: 8. The CDR3 contains 14 residues. Germline V CDR1 and CDR2: SGHRS, YFSETQ. CDR3 bases: TGCGCCAGCAGCTTGGAAGCCACAGGGGGAACAGCTTTCTTT. Amino acids: CASSLEATGGTAFF. The full variable domain, its missing parts supplied by reference TRBV5-1 and TRBJ1-1, is KAGVTQTPRYLIKTRGQQVTLSCSPISGHRSVSWYQQTPGQGLQFLFEYFSETQRNKGNFPGRFSGRQFSNSRSEMNVSTLELGDSALYLCASSLEATGGTAFFGQGTRLTVV.

The V gene is TRBV19, the J gene TRBJ2-1, with 11 bases matching TRBD2. The CDR3 is 18 amino acids. V trimming: 5 bases; J trimming: 0 bases; junction bases outside the gene matches: 9. Germline V gives CDR1 LNHDA, CDR2 SQIVND (reference sequence). The CDR3 coding sequence is TGTGCCAGTAGTTCTTTAGGACTAGCGGGCCCCTCCTACAATGAGCAGTTCTTC. This sequence encodes CASSSLGLAGPSYNEQFF. Full variable domain (missing parts from reference TRBV19 and TRBJ2-1): DGGITQSPKYLFRKEGQNVTLSCEQNLNHDAMYWYRQDPGQGLRLIYYSQIVNDFQKGDIAEGYSVSREKKESFPLTVTSAQKNPTAFYLCASSSLGLAGPSYNEQFFGPGTRLTVL.

The chain uses TRBV11-3 and TRBJ2-7, with D possibly being TRBD1 (7 bases). Trimming pared 5 bases from V and 3 bases from J, leaving 17 bases between. Germline lookup yields CDR1 SGHNT and CDR2 YENEEA. The length of the CDR3 is 15 residues. The DNA for the CDR3 is TGTGCCAGCAGCGAAGGGGGGACAGCGGGCTACGAGCAGTACTTC. Translated: CASSEGGTAGYEQYF.

This sequence joins TRBV27 and TRBJ1-6, with 7 bases fitting TRBD1. The CDR3 is 18 amino acids. V was clipped by 2 bases and J by 0 bases; unmatched bases: 7. The V gene's germline CDR1 is MNHEY and CDR2 SMNVEV (reference sequence). The CDR3 here is CASSLKGAFSSYNSPLHF. The CDR3, as DNA: TGTGCCAGCAGTTTAAAGGGGGCTTTTAGCTCCTATAATTCACCCCTCCACTTT.

The chain is built from TRBV6-1 and TRBJ1-5, with 7 bases aligning to TRBD1. With 5 bases clipped from V and 6 bases from J, the junction kept 10 bases outside the gene matches. The length of the CDR3 is 15 residues. Germline loops: CDR1 MNHNS, CDR2 SASEGT. The CDR3 bases are TGTGCCAGCAGTACCTGGACAGGCGGGACTCAGCCCCAGCATTTT. Translating it yields CASSTWTGGTQPQHF.

V is TRBV2 and J is TRBJ2-1, with 12 bases fitting TRBD1. Losses at the gene ends were 6 bases for V and 5 bases for J; bases not matched to a gene: 5. The CDR3 consists of 15 residues. CDR1 SNHLY and CDR2 FYNNEI come from the germline V gene. CDR3 sequence reads: CASRWGQGADNEQFF. CDR3 bases: TGTGCCAGCAGGTGGGGACAGGGGGCGGACAATGAGCAGTTCTTC.

This chain connects TRBV30 to TRBJ2-1; TRBD2 is a possible D gene (6 bases). The V end lost 2 bases, the J end lost 10 bases, and 15 bases lay between the germline ends. CDR3 length: 13 amino acids. The germline CDR1 and CDR2 sequences are GTSNPN and SVGIG (reference sequence). The CDR3 DNA sequence: TGTGCCTGGAGTCCGCTGACTAGGACCGAGCAGTTCTTC. Translated, it gives CAWSPLTRTEQFF.

This sequence joins TRBV5-4 and TRBJ1-2; 7 bases match TRBD1. Per the germline V gene, CDR1 is SGHNT and CDR2 is YYREEE (reference sequence). CDR3 length: 14 amino acids. The J segment lost 4 bases and the V segment lost 1 base, leaving 4 bases of the junction unmatched. The CDR3 loop reads CASSLRGQSYGYTF. Written as DNA, the CDR3 is TGTGCCAGCAGCTTGCGGGGACAGAGCTATGGCTACACCTTC.

The chain has TRBV30 and TRBJ2-3; a weak D match, TRBD1 (5 bases). V dropped 6 bases and J dropped 0 bases, with 16 bases sitting between them. The V gene's germline CDR1 is GTSNPN and CDR2 SVGIG (reference sequence). This CDR3 is 15 amino acids long. The CDR3 here is CACKRTHQSTDTQYF. CDR3 DNA sequence: TGTGCCTGTAAAAGGACACACCAAAGCACAGATACGCAGTATTTT.

The genes are TRBV28 and TRBJ2-7, with D hard to call. The CDR3 consists of 16 residues. Germline-derived CDR1 and CDR2 are MDHEN and SYDVKM. Trimming cost V 3 bases and J 1 base, with 16 bases left between them. DNA for the CDR3: TGTGCCAGCAGTTTCGACCTGATTGGGTTGTCCTACGAGCAGTACTTC. As protein: CASSFDLIGLSYEQYF.

The V and J genes are TRBV28 and TRBJ2-4; TRBD1 is a possible D gene (6 bases). Per the germline V gene, CDR1 is MDHEN and CDR2 is SYDVKM. The CDR3 spans 18 residues. V was trimmed by 3 bases and J by 0 bases, leaving 18 bases between them. For the CDR3, the DNA is TGTGCCAGCAGTTTCCCCCCCTCAGGGGCGGTAGCCAAAAACATTCAGTACTTC. Protein: CASSFPPSGAVAKNIQYF.

The chain combines TRBV6-1 with TRBJ1-3; D remains unclear. Germline CDR1 is MNHNS and CDR2 is SASEGT. This CDR3 is built from 13 residues. The chain's CDR3 is CATQRNSGNTIYF. The CDR3 DNA reads as TGTGCTACCCAGCGTAACTCTGGAAACACCATATATTTT.

The rearrangement joins TRBV6-1 to TRBJ2-5, with TRBD1 identical over 8 bases. Germline CDR1 is MNHNS and CDR2 is SASEGT. The CDR3 is 13 residues long. The ends lost 3 bases at V and 5 bases at J; junction bases unmatched: 2. The CDR3 sequence is CASSERTGETQYF. CDR3 coding DNA: TGTGCCAGCAGTGAGCGGACAGGGGAGACCCAGTACTTC.

As to this clone: Other DNA sequences from this sample encode an identical CDR3 as well. CDR3 nucleotides: TGCGCCAGCAGCTTGGAGGGGGATACGCAGTATTTT. Protein product: CASSLEGDTQYF. The V gene is TRBV5-1, the J gene TRBJ2-3, with D tentatively TRBD1 (5 bases). Germline loops: CDR1 SGHRS, CDR2 YFSETQ. CDR3 length: 12 amino acids. Trimming left V 0 bases short and J 6 bases short, with 5 bases between.

The rearrangement joins TRBV20-1 to TRBJ1-2, with D unclear. Germline V CDR1 and CDR2: DFQATT, SNEGSKA (reference sequence). Trimming removed 6 bases from V and 2 bases from J, with 1 base in between. CDR3 size: 9 residues. The CDR3 loop reads CSANYGYTF. The CDR3 DNA reads as TGCAGTGCCAACTATGGCTACACCTTC.

The genes are TRBV6-1 and TRBJ1-6; the match to TRBD1 covers 7 bases. The CDR3 has 16 amino acids. The V segment lost 3 bases and the J segment 0 bases; nucleotides outside the gene matches: 2. Germline-derived CDR1 and CDR2 are MNHNS and SASEGT. CDR3 region: CASSEGQRSYNSPLHF. CDR3 bases: TGTGCCAGCAGTGAGGGACAGCGCTCCTATAATTCACCCCTCCACTTT.

V is TRBV7-9 and J is TRBJ2-7; D gene unclear. The length of the CDR3 is 13 residues. The germline V and J ends were trimmed by 1 base and 5 bases, with 9 bases remaining between them. Germline-derived CDR1 and CDR2 are SEHNR and FQNEAQ (reference sequence). The CDR3 DNA reads TGTGCCAGCAGCTTAGAGGTGGGCGACGAGCAGTACTTC. It is translated as CASSLEVGDEQYF.